One TCR beta chain is described in this entry. The antigen it recognizes is unknown. Base qualities are not provided; no much larger clone lies one nucleotide away. The CDR3 has 14 amino acids, counting the end cysteine and phenylalanine. Only the CDR3 DNA is retained, 42 bases long and in frame from the first base. For this chain, trimming is 4 bases at the V end and 4 bases at the J end, and the number of junction bases without a gene match is 5. Based on the germline V gene, the CDR1 and CDR2 sequences are SGHDN and FVKESK. This entry comes from a study of regulatory T cells in long-lasting Graves disease (dated by TCRdb to about 2021). Study-level background: In the newly diagnosed Graves' disease group, patients had been taking antithyroid drugs for less than 3 months. The study took place in China and was registered as a clinical trial. Peripheral blood TCR sequencing and RNA sequencing compared persistent Graves' disease patients with newly diagnosed Graves' disease patients. A total of 33 samples underwent TCR sequencing, from 13 patients with persistent Graves' disease and approximately 20 patients with newly diagnosed Graves' disease. Paper-wide results and their limitations: Lower TCR Shannon entropy and fewer highly expanded clones were observed in persistent Graves' disease patients than in newly diagnosed patients, which suggested clonal expansion. Patients with persistent disease shared more public clonotypes (around 3,000) than newly diagnosed patients did (approximately 990). Sequencing and analysis were limited to the TCR beta chain. TRBV28, TRBJ1-2 and TRBJ2-5 were preferentially used in persistent disease, while TRBV20-1 and TRBJ2-1 were favored in newly diagnosed disease. The study examined only peripheral blood because the primary lesion, thyroid tissue, could not be accessed. The authors noted that the small sample size was a limitation that may lower accuracy.

The library was prepared using multiplex PCR. Sequencing instrument: Illumina HiSeq 4000. To build TCR beta libraries, CDR3 regions were amplified by Arm-PCR using iRepertoire HTBI primers. PCR products were gel purified before sequencing. On the authors' methods: Gene usage analysis of CDR3 amino acid clonotypes used the 62 TRBV and around 13 TRBJ segments found across samples. COPE and FqMerger were used to merge filtered high-quality paired reads into contigs. BLAST was used to align contigs to IMGT TRBV, TRBD and TRBJ reference genes, with CDR3 defined following IMGT. Highly expanded clones were defined as clonotypes with a frequency above 0.1%. Repertoire diversity was measured by Shannon entropy, and V-J evenness by the Gini coefficient. A clonotype found in more than one individual was treated as public. The public sequencing data were trimmed at Q25 with fastp and processed into clonotypes with MiXCR by TCRdb, which kept only in-frame beta chains. Rows with one shared CDR3 protein collapse into an entry with the most common genes and DNA. The V and J calls were determined by TCRdb, not by the authors. This sample holds approximately 400,000 distinct CDR3 sequences; about 10% were observed only once. Clones ranked in the top ten supply around 18% of the sample.

The time point label here, explained by the study, means: newly diagnosed GD, antithyroid drugs for less than 3 months. For both TCR sequencing and RNA sequencing, RNA was extracted from PBMCs using TRIzol. The diagnosis of Graves' disease was made according to American Thyroid Association guidelines. Patients for the study were recruited at an endocrinology department in Xi'an, China. Each patient gave 7.5 to 10 milliliters of peripheral blood, collected in an EDTA anticoagulant tube. Ficoll Paque Plus density gradient separation was used to isolate PBMCs, and no further T cell sorting was done. An Agilent 2100 Bioanalyzer and agarose gel were used to assess RNA quality, and a NanoDrop 2000 was used to measure RNA concentration. Separately, the same data were catalogued under a study of T cells in Graves' hyperthyroidism and ophthalmopathy. From that second study: Stable Graves' hyperthyroidism was defined as the absence of progression to ophthalmopathy over 18 months of follow-up. Hyperthyroidism patients were aged 18 to 65 years and newly diagnosed, with disease duration of less than 2 months. Exclusion was applied to patients with uncontrolled infections, other autoimmune diseases, pregnancy or lactation. Diagnoses relied on clinical symptoms, serum thyroxine and TRAb, thyroid ultrasound and orbital computed tomography. For the first round of RT-PCR on the TCR CDR3, the HTBI primer set was used together with the Qiagen OneStep RT-PCR kit. Most expanded thyroid clonotypes (frequency above 0.001) were also detected in blood, a finding suggesting that blood repertoires may reflect thyroid immune responses. A 13 V-J signature model separated ophthalmopathy from stable hyperthyroidism, with nearly 90% sensitivity and 81.08% specificity in cross-validation and 80%/75% in testing. In validation, the model predicted progression to ophthalmopathy with 60% to 71% sensitivity and approximately 72% specificity, a median of about 6 months before onset. TCR V-J signatures able to tell the groups apart were searched for in a discovery cohort of approximately 95 patients, of whom 43 had Graves' ophthalmopathy and 57 had stable Graves' hyperthyroidism. Prospective prediction of ophthalmopathy was tested in an independent validation cohort consisting of roughly 20 hyperthyroidism patients and around 17 patients who later progressed to ophthalmopathy. The approximately 90 discovery patients were divided at random into training and test sets in a 7:3 ratio. Thyroid tissue and blood T-cell repertoires from about 6 Graves' hyperthyroidism patients were also compared in the study. Following sampling, methimazole starting at 30 mg daily was given to hyperthyroidism patients, and high-dose intravenous methylprednisolone was given to ophthalmopathy patients. The libraries were constructed in a second round of multiplex PCR and then size-selected and purified. Sequencing of the libraries was done on an Illumina HiSeq2000 using paired-end 100 bp reads. Raw data were processed with SOAPnuke, discarding reads with adapters, uncalled bases, mean Phred below 15, or no exact constant-primer or identifier match. COPE v1.2.5 was used to merge the high-quality paired reads, and each unique nucleotide sequence was defined as a clonotype. Clonotypes were aligned to IMGT TRBV, TRBD and TRBJ reference segments using MiTCR v1.1. Only V-J combinations with frequency above 0.0001, covering 99% to 99.2% of repertoires, were analysed. A TCS score was defined as the ratio between F50 (clonal expansion) and ExV (chaos), using BLOSUM62-based TCRdist between CDR3 peptides within each V-J. Welch's t-statistics and random forest reduced around 520 V-J features to about 13, which were used in a naive Bayes classifier (R e1071). No statistical method was used to set the sample size in advance, and investigators knew the group allocation. TCR Vbeta CDR3 sequencing of some 140 peripheral blood samples (43 ophthalmopathy, around 80 hyperthyroidism and 17 progressor patients) is reported in the paper.

The starting material was peripheral blood mononuclear cells (PBMCs), obtained at new diagnosis, from a patient treated with antithyroid drugs. In this chain, TRBV14 is recombined with TRBJ1-2; TRBD1 matches 8 bases in the middle. The TCR comes from a woman aged 18-35 years with Graves disease. Donor details come from another sample of the same person, matched by shared clones. The CDR3 corresponds to CASSPVGTGYGYTF. In nucleotides, the sequence is TGTGCCAGCAGCCCCGTTGGGACAGGCTATGGCTACACCTTC.